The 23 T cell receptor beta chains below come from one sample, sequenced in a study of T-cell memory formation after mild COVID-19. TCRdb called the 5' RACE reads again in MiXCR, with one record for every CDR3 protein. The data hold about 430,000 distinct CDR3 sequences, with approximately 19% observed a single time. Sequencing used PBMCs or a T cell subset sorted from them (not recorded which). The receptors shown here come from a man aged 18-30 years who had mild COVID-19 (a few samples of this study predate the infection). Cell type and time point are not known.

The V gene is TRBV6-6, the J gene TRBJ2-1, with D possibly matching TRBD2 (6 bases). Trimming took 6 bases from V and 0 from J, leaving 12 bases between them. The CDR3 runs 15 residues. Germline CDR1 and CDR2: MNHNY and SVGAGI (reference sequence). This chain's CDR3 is CASSSAGNSYNEQFF. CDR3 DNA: TGTGCCAGCAGCAGCGCGGGGAACTCCTACAATGAGCAGTTCTTC.

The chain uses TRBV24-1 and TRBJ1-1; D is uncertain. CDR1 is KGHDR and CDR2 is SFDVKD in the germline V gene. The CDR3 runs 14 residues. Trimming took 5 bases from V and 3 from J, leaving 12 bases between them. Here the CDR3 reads CATSGRFAYTEAFF. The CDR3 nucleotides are TGTGCCACCAGTGGTCGGTTTGCATACACTGAAGCTTTCTTT.

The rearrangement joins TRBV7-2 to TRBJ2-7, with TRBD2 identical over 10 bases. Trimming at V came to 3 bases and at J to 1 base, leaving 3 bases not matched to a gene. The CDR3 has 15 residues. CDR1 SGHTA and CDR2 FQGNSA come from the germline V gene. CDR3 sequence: CASSLGSGGSYEQYV. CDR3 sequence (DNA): TGTGCCAGCAGCTTGGGTAGCGGGGGGTCCTACGAGCAGTACGTC.

CDR3 residues: CASSRNGFQETQYF. The CDR3 DNA sequence: TGTGCCAGCAGCCGGAACGGGTTTCAAGAGACCCAGTACTTC. The V call is TRBV7-9, the J call TRBJ2-5, with D unresolved. The germline V and J ends were trimmed by 5 bases and 2 bases, with 12 bases remaining between them. This CDR3 comprises 14 residues. The germline CDR1 and CDR2 sequences are SEHNR and FQNEAQ (reference sequence).

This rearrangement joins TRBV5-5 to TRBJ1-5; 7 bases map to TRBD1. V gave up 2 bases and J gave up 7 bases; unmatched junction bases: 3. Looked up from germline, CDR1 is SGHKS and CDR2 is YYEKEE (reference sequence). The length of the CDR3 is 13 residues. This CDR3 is CASSLGTAQPQHF. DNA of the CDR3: TGTGCCAGCAGCTTAGGGACAGCCCAGCCCCAGCATTTT.

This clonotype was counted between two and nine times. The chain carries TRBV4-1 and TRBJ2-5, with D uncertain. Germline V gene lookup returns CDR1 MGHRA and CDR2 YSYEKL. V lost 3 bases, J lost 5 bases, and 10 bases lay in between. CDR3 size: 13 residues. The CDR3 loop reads CASSQVTGETQYF. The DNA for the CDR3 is TGCGCCAGCAGCCAGGTTACCGGGGAGACCCAGTACTTC.

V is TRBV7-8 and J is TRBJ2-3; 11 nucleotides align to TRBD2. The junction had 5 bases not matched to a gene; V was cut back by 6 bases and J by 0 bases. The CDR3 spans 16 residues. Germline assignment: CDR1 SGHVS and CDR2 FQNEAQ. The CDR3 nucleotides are TGTGCCAGCAGAGAAGGGACTAGCGGAAGCACAGATACGCAGTATTTT. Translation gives CASREGTSGSTDTQYF. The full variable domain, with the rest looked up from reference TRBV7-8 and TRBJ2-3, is GAGVSQSPRYKVAKRGQDVALRCDPISGHVSLFWYQQALGQGPEFLTYFQNEAQLDKSGLPSDRFFAERPEGSVSTLKIQRTQQEDSAVYLCASREGTSGSTDTQYFGPGTRLTVL.

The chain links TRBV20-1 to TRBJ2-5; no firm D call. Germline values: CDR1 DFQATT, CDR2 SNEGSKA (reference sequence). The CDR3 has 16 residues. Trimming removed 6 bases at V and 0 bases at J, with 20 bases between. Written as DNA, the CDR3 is TGCAGTGCACCCGAACCCCCGACTGAGTACCAAGAGACCCAGTACTTC. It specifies CSAPEPPTEYQETQYF.

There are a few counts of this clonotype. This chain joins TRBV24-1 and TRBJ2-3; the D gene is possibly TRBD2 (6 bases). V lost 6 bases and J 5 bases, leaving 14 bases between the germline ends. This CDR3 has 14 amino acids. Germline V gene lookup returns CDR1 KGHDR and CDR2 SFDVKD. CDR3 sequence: CATSRDSTEDTQYF. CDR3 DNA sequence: TGTGCCACCAGTAGGGACTCCACGGAAGATACGCAGTATTTT.

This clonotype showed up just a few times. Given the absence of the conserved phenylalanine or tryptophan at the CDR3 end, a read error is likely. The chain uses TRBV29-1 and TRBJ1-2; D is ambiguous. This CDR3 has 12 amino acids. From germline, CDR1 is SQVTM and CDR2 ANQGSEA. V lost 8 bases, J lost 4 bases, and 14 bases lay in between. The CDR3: CSTPGRRYGYTL. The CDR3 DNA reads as TGCAGCACGCCCGGGCGGCGCTATGGCTACACCTTA.

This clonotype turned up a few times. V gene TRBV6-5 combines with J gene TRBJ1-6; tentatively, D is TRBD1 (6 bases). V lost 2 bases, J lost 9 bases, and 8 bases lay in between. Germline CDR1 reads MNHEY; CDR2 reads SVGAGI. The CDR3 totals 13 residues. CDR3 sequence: CASSYEGGSPLHF. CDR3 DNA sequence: TGTGCCAGCAGTTACGAGGGGGGTTCACCCCTCCACTTT.

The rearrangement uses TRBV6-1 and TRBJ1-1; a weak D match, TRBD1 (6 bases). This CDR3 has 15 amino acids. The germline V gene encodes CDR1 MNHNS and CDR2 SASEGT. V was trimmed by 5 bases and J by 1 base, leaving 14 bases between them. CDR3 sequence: CASSTTGTPNTEAFF. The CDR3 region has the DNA TGTGCCAGCAGTACAACCGGGACACCGAACACTGAAGCTTTCTTT.

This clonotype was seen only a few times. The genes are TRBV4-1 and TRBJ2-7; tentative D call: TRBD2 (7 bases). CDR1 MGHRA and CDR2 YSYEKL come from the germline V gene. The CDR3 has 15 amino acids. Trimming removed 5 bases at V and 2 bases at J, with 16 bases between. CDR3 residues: CASSKGRGGTYEQYV. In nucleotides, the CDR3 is TGCGCCAGCAGCAAGGGGAGGGGGGGCACCTACGAGCAGTACGTC.

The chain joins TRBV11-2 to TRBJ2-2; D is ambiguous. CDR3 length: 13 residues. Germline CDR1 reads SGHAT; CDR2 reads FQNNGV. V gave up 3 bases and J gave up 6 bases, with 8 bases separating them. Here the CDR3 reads CASSLLHAGELFF. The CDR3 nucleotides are TGTGCCAGCAGCTTGCTCCACGCCGGGGAGCTGTTTTTT.

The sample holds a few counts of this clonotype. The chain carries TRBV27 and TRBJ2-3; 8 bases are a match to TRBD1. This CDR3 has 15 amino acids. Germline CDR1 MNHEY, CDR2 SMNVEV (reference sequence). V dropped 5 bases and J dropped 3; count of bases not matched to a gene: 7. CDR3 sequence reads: CASSLNRGRTDTQYF. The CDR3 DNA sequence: TGTGCCAGCAGTCTCAACAGGGGGAGGACAGATACGCAGTATTTT.

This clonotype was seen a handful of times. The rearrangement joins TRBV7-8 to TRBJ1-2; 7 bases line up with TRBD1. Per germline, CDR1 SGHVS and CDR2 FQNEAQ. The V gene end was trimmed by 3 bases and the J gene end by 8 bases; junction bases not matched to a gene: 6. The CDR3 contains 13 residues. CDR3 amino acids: CASSFDRAAGYTF. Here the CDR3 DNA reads TGTGCCAGCAGCTTCGACAGGGCTGCAGGCTACACCTTC.

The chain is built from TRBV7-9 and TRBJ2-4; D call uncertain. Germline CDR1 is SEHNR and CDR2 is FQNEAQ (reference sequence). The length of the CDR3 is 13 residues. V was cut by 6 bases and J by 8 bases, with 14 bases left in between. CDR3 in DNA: TGTGCCAGCAGGAAGACGTCTGTGGACATTCAGTACTTC. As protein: CASRKTSVDIQYF.

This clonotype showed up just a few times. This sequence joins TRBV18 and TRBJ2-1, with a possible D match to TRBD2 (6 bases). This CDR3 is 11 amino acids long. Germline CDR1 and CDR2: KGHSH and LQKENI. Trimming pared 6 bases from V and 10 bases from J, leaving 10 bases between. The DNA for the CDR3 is TGTGCCAGCTCCAACCTAGCGGAGCAGTTCTTC. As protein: CASSNLAEQFF.

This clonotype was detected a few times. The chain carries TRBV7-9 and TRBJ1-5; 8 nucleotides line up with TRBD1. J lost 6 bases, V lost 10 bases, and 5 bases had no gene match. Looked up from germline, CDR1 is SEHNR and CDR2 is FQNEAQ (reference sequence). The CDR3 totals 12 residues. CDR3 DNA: TGTGCCACCGGACAGGGCCCTCAGCCCCAGCATTTT. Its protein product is CATGQGPQPQHF.

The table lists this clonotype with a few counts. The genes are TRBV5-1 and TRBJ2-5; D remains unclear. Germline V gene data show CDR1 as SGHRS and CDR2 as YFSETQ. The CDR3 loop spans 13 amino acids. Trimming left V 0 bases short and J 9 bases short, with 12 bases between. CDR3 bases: TGCGCCAGCAGCTTGGAAACTTCCCCGTCCCAGTACTTC. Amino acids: CASSLETSPSQYF.

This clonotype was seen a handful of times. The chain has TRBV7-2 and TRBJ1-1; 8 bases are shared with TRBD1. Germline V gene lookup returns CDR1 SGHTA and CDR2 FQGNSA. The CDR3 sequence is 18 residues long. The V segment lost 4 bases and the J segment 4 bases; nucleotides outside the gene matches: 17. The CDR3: CASSSAGQGRALGTEAFF. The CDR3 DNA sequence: TGTGCCAGCAGCTCAGCTGGACAGGGTCGCGCTTTGGGCACTGAAGCTTTCTTT.

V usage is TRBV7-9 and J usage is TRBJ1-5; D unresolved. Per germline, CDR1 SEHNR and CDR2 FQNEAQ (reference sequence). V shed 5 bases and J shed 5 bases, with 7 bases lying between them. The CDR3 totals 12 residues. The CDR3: CASSPWDQPQHF. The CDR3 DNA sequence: TGTGCCAGCAGCCCCTGGGATCAGCCCCAGCATTTT.

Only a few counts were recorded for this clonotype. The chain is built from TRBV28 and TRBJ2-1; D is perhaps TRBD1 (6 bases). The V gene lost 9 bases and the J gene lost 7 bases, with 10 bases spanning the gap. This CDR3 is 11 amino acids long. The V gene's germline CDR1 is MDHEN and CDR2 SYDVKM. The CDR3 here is CASLRGNEQFF. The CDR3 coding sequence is TGTGCCAGTCTCAGGGGAAATGAGCAGTTCTTC.